Each of the 26 T cell receptor beta chains below was sequenced from the same sample in a study of CD8+ T cells in alopecia areata. Extracted RNA was reverse transcribed into cDNA, the sequencing template. Profiling relied on immunoSEQ multiplex PCR, and the TCRdb table lists in-frame clones only, not all of them. The sample carries 55,000 to 65,000 clones, around 47% recorded once. Sequencing used NKG2D-low CD8+ T cells sorted from blood. The receptors shown here come from a human donor with alopecia areata.

The chain employs TRBV27 and TRBJ2-3, with 7 positions matching TRBD1. Losses at the gene ends were 7 bases for V and 3 bases for J; bases not matched to a gene: 7. The CDR3 is made up of 14 amino acids. Germline V gene lookup returns CDR1 MNHEY and CDR2 SMNVEV (reference sequence). DNA of the CDR3: TGTGCCAGCAAGGAGGTCAGGGGGACAGATACGCAGTATTTT. Translation: CASKEVRGTDTQYF.

About this clone: Other DNA sequences of this sample code for an identical CDR3. The genes are TRBV29-1 and TRBJ2-6; D is unclear. V gave up 5 bases and J gave up 2 bases, with 7 bases separating them. CDR1 is SQVTM and CDR2 is ANQGSEA in the germline V gene. This CDR3 is built from 13 residues. The CDR3 sequence: CSVRGAGANVLTF. CDR3 in DNA: TGCAGCGTTCGTGGGGCTGGGGCCAACGTCCTGACTTTC.

This rearrangement joins TRBV4-3 to TRBJ2-7, with D perhaps being TRBD1 or TRBD2 (7 bases each). The V end lost 0 bases, the J end lost 4 bases, and 13 bases lay between the germline ends. From germline, CDR1 is LGHNA and CDR2 YSLEER. The CDR3 extends over 15 amino acids. CDR3 residues: CASSQDSGGGYEQYF. The CDR3, as DNA: TGCGCCAGCAGCCAAGATTCAGGGGGAGGGTACGAGCAGTACTTC.

This rearrangement joins TRBV5-6 to TRBJ2-1; possibly TRBD1 for D (6 bases). The CDR3 runs 13 residues. Germline V CDR1 and CDR2: SGHDT, YYEEEE. V lost 5 bases and J 3 bases, leaving 9 bases between the germline ends. The CDR3 spells CASRIQGYNEQFF. The DNA of the CDR3 is TGTGCCAGCAGGATACAGGGCTACAATGAGCAGTTCTTC.

The chain employs TRBV5-6 and TRBJ1-4; no firm D call. CDR1 and CDR2 (germline): SGHDT, YYEEEE. The CDR3 loop spans 13 amino acids. Trimming took off 0 bases at V and 5 bases at J, with 5 bases between the two ends. The CDR3 region has the DNA TGTGCCAGCAGCTTGGGACGGAATGAAAAACTGTTTTTT. As protein: CASSLGRNEKLFF.

Only a few counts were recorded for this clone. The chain is built from TRBV28 and TRBJ2-2, with unresolved D. This CDR3 spans 14 amino acids. Germline V gives CDR1 MDHEN, CDR2 SYDVKM. Trimming took off 5 bases at V and 4 bases at J, with 11 bases between the two ends. The CDR3 here is CASSPRVSTGELFF. The DNA of the CDR3 is TGTGCCAGCAGTCCCCGCGTCTCCACCGGGGAGCTGTTTTTT.

V and J are TRBV15 and TRBJ2-3; 10 bases agree with TRBD1. Trimming removed 0 bases from V and 4 bases from J; junction bases left unmatched: 4. Germline V lookup: CDR1 LNHNV, CDR2 YYDKDF (reference sequence). The CDR3 sequence is 16 residues long. CDR3 coding DNA: TGTGCCACCAGCAGAGAAGGACAGGGGGTATCAGATACGCAGTATTTT. Translation gives CATSREGQGVSDTQYF.

The chain joins TRBV7-2 to TRBJ2-7; D is unclear. V was shortened by 9 bases and J by 0 bases, with 9 bases between the two germline ends. The CDR3 length is 12 residues. CDR1 and CDR2 (germline): SGHTA, FQGNSA. The CDR3 coding sequence is TGTGCCAGGCCCCTGCACTCCTACGAGCAGTACTTC. This sequence encodes CARPLHSYEQYF. Together with reference TRBV7-2 and TRBJ2-7, the CDR3 gives the full variable domain: GAGVSQSPSNKVTEKGKDVELRCDPISGHTALYWYRQSLGQGLEFLIYFQGNSAPDKSGLPSDRFSAERTGGSVSTLTIQRTQQEDSAVYLCARPLHSYEQYFGPGTRLTVT.

The J gene is TRBJ1-2, the V gene TRBV6-5; D is ambiguous. This CDR3 comprises 13 residues. CDR1 is MNHEY and CDR2 is SVGAGI in the germline V gene. V dropped 4 bases and J dropped 8 bases, with 14 bases sitting between them. The CDR3 here is CASSLKGPIGYTF. The CDR3, as DNA: TGTGCCAGCAGTTTAAAAGGCCCCATAGGCTACACCTTC.

This rearrangement joins TRBV2 to TRBJ2-1, with 10 bases that match TRBD2. CDR1 is SNHLY and CDR2 is FYNNEI in the germline V gene. Germline trimming cut 0 bases from V and 3 bases from J; bases unmatched to any gene: 2. The CDR3 covers 16 residues. CDR3 DNA sequence: TGTGCCAGCAGTGAAGCCCTAGCGGGAGTCTACAATGAGCAGTTCTTC. Translated, it gives CASSEALAGVYNEQFF.

The chain couples TRBV5-1 to TRBJ2-7, with 9 bases lining up with TRBD2. The CDR3 is 15 amino acids. V was clipped by 0 bases and J by 6 bases; unmatched bases: 7. CDR1 and CDR2 (germline): SGHRS, YFSETQ. This CDR3 is CASSLAATSGSEQYF. CDR3 coding DNA: TGCGCCAGCAGCTTGGCGGCGACTAGCGGCTCCGAGCAGTACTTC.

The V gene is TRBV27, the J gene TRBJ2-3, with D possibly TRBD2 on 6 matching bases. Looked up from germline, CDR1 is MNHEY and CDR2 is SMNVEV (reference sequence). V was cut by 7 bases and J by 0 bases, with 11 bases left in between. The length of the CDR3 is 14 residues. The CDR3 DNA reads as TGTGCCAGCATTGAGGCGGGGAGCACAGATACGCAGTATTTT. Amino acid sequence: CASIEAGSTDTQYF.

The chain is built from TRBV4-3 and TRBJ2-7, with TRBD2 identical over 11 bases. V shed 1 base, J shed 7 bases, and the junction held 6 bases outside the gene matches. CDR3 length equals 15 residues. Looked up from germline, CDR1 is LGHNA and CDR2 is YSLEER. The CDR3 bases are TGCGCCAGCAGCCAAGCCGAGGGACTAGCGGTTGAGCAGTACTTC. As protein: CASSQAEGLAVEQYF.

V and J are TRBV14 and TRBJ2-1; 9 bases are a match to TRBD2. This CDR3 has 17 residues. Germline lookup yields CDR1 SGHDN and CDR2 FVKESK. V gave up 3 bases and J gave up 8 bases; unmatched junction bases: 14. CDR3 nucleotide sequence: TGTGCCAGCAGCCACCAGGGGCGCGGGACTAGCCCCGATGAGCAGTTCTTC. Protein: CASSHQGRGTSPDEQFF.

V gene TRBV7-9 combines with J gene TRBJ1-2; D might be TRBD1 (6 bases). Germline CDR1 SEHNR, CDR2 FQNEAQ (reference sequence). The CDR3 loop spans 14 amino acids. Trimming removed 6 bases from V and 7 bases from J, with 18 bases in between. Here the CDR3 reads CASSLGRGDPGYTF. CDR3 sequence (DNA): TGTGCCAGCAGTTTGGGCAGGGGAGACCCTGGCTACACCTTC. Together with reference TRBV7-9 and TRBJ1-2, the CDR3 gives the full variable domain: DTGVSQNPRHKITKRGQNVTFRCDPISEHNRLYWYRQTLGQGPEFLTYFQNEAQLEKSRLLSDRFSAERPKGSFSTLEIQRTEQGDSAMYLCASSLGRGDPGYTFGSGTRLTVV.

The chain recombines TRBV7-6 with TRBJ1-1; D not resolved. Trimming took 6 bases from V and 1 from J, leaving 12 bases between them. Per germline, CDR1 SGHVS and CDR2 FNYEAQ. The CDR3 spans 14 residues. The CDR3 loop reads CASRAEGRNTEAFF. The DNA of the CDR3 is TGTGCCAGCAGGGCGGAGGGTAGGAACACTGAAGCTTTCTTT.

There are many counts of this clone. The chain joins TRBV4-3 to TRBJ2-7; 7 bases line up with TRBD2. V shed 0 bases, J shed 2 bases, and the junction held 13 bases outside the gene matches. Germline V gives CDR1 LGHNA, CDR2 YSLEER. This CDR3 region has 18 residues. The CDR3 bases are TGCGCCAGCAGCCAAGATGCGGCGGGAGCGGACTCGACCTACGAGCAGTACTTC. It yields the protein CASSQDAAGADSTYEQYF.

The rearrangement uses TRBV7-6 and TRBJ2-7, with 7 bases matching TRBD2. The germline gives CDR1 SGHVS, CDR2 FNYEAQ. Losses at the gene ends were 1 base for V and 5 bases for J; bases not matched to a gene: 8. This CDR3 has 15 residues. CDR3 sequence (DNA): TGTGCCAGCAGCTTAGGTCGGCAGGGAGGGGACGAGCAGTACTTC. Translation: CASSLGRQGGDEQYF.

The chain carries TRBV29-1 and TRBJ1-2; D remains unclear. The germline V and J ends were trimmed by 0 bases and 5 bases, with 10 bases remaining between them. The CDR3 length is 13 residues. CDR1 and CDR2 (germline): SQVTM, ANQGSEA. CDR3 sequence (DNA): TGCAGCGTTGAAGAGGGCGGGAAGTATGGCTACACCTTC. Translation: CSVEEGGKYGYTF.

The chain joins TRBV7-2 to TRBJ2-5; D is perhaps TRBD2 (6 bases). This CDR3 has 15 amino acids. Germline values: CDR1 SGHTA, CDR2 FQGNSA. The V end was cut by 5 bases, the J end by 5 bases, with 18 bases between. Here the CDR3 DNA reads TGTGCCAGCAGCCCCCAGGGATACCTAGCGGAGACCCAGTACTTC. This codes for CASSPQGYLAETQYF.

The V call is TRBV29-1, the J call TRBJ1-1; tentatively, D is TRBD1 (6 bases). The CDR3 has 14 amino acids. The V gene's germline CDR1 is SQVTM and CDR2 ANQGSEA. Between the trimmed V and J ends, which lost 6 bases and 1 base, there was a span of 15 bases. The CDR3 coding sequence is TGCAGCGTCAACCGGGACACAACGAACACTGAAGCTTTCTTT. Translating it yields CSVNRDTTNTEAFF.

The rearrangement joins TRBV30 to TRBJ2-2, with D uncertain. The CDR3 extends over 11 amino acids. V was cut by 4 bases and J by 13 bases, with 13 bases left in between. Germline assignment: CDR1 GTSNPN and CDR2 SVGIG (reference sequence). CDR3 sequence: CAWNDLGGLFF. The CDR3 nucleotides are TGTGCCTGGAACGACCTTGGCGGGCTGTTTTTT.

The chain couples TRBV2 to TRBJ2-7; D remains ambiguous. This CDR3 is built from 12 residues. Germline CDR1 reads SNHLY; CDR2 reads FYNNEI. With 6 bases removed from V and 2 bases from J, the gap between germline ends came to 8 bases. CDR3 protein: CASSGSPYEQYF. Here the CDR3 DNA reads TGTGCCAGCAGCGGCAGCCCCTACGAGCAGTACTTC.

In its sample, this clone was seen a few times. The chain joins TRBV29-1 to TRBJ2-6; possibly TRBD2 for D (7 bases). This CDR3 has 16 residues. Trimming removed 6 bases at V and 0 bases at J, with 15 bases between. The germline gives CDR1 SQVTM, CDR2 ANQGSEA. The CDR3 coding sequence is TGCAGCGTGTTGTGGGGGGGCTCCTCTGGGGCCAACGTCCTGACTTTC. Translated, it gives CSVLWGGSSGANVLTF.

The chain recombines TRBV29-1 with TRBJ1-5; 7 positions match TRBD1. This CDR3 has 14 residues. The V gene end was trimmed by 4 bases and the J gene end by 0 bases; junction bases not matched to a gene: 3. In germline, CDR1 is SQVTM, CDR2 ANQGSEA. The CDR3 spells CSVGAGGSNQPQHF. The CDR3 DNA sequence: TGCAGCGTTGGGGCAGGGGGTAGCAATCAGCCCCAGCATTTT.

A few counts support this clone. The chain is built from TRBV5-1 and TRBJ1-2; TRBD1 is a possible D gene (6 bases). The CDR3 has 15 amino acids. Between the trimmed V and J ends, which lost 4 bases and 1 base, there was a span of 14 bases. Germline CDR1 reads SGHRS; CDR2 reads YFSETQ. The CDR3 region has the DNA TGCGCCAGCAGCAGAGAGGGACAACTTAACTATGGCTACACCTTC. Translation gives CASSREGQLNYGYTF. Complete variable domain (other parts from reference TRBV5-1 and TRBJ1-2): KAGVTQTPRYLIKTRGQQVTLSCSPISGHRSVSWYQQTPGQGLQFLFEYFSETQRNKGNFPGRFSGRQFSNSRSEMNVSTLELGDSALYLCASSREGQLNYGYTFGSGTRLTVV.